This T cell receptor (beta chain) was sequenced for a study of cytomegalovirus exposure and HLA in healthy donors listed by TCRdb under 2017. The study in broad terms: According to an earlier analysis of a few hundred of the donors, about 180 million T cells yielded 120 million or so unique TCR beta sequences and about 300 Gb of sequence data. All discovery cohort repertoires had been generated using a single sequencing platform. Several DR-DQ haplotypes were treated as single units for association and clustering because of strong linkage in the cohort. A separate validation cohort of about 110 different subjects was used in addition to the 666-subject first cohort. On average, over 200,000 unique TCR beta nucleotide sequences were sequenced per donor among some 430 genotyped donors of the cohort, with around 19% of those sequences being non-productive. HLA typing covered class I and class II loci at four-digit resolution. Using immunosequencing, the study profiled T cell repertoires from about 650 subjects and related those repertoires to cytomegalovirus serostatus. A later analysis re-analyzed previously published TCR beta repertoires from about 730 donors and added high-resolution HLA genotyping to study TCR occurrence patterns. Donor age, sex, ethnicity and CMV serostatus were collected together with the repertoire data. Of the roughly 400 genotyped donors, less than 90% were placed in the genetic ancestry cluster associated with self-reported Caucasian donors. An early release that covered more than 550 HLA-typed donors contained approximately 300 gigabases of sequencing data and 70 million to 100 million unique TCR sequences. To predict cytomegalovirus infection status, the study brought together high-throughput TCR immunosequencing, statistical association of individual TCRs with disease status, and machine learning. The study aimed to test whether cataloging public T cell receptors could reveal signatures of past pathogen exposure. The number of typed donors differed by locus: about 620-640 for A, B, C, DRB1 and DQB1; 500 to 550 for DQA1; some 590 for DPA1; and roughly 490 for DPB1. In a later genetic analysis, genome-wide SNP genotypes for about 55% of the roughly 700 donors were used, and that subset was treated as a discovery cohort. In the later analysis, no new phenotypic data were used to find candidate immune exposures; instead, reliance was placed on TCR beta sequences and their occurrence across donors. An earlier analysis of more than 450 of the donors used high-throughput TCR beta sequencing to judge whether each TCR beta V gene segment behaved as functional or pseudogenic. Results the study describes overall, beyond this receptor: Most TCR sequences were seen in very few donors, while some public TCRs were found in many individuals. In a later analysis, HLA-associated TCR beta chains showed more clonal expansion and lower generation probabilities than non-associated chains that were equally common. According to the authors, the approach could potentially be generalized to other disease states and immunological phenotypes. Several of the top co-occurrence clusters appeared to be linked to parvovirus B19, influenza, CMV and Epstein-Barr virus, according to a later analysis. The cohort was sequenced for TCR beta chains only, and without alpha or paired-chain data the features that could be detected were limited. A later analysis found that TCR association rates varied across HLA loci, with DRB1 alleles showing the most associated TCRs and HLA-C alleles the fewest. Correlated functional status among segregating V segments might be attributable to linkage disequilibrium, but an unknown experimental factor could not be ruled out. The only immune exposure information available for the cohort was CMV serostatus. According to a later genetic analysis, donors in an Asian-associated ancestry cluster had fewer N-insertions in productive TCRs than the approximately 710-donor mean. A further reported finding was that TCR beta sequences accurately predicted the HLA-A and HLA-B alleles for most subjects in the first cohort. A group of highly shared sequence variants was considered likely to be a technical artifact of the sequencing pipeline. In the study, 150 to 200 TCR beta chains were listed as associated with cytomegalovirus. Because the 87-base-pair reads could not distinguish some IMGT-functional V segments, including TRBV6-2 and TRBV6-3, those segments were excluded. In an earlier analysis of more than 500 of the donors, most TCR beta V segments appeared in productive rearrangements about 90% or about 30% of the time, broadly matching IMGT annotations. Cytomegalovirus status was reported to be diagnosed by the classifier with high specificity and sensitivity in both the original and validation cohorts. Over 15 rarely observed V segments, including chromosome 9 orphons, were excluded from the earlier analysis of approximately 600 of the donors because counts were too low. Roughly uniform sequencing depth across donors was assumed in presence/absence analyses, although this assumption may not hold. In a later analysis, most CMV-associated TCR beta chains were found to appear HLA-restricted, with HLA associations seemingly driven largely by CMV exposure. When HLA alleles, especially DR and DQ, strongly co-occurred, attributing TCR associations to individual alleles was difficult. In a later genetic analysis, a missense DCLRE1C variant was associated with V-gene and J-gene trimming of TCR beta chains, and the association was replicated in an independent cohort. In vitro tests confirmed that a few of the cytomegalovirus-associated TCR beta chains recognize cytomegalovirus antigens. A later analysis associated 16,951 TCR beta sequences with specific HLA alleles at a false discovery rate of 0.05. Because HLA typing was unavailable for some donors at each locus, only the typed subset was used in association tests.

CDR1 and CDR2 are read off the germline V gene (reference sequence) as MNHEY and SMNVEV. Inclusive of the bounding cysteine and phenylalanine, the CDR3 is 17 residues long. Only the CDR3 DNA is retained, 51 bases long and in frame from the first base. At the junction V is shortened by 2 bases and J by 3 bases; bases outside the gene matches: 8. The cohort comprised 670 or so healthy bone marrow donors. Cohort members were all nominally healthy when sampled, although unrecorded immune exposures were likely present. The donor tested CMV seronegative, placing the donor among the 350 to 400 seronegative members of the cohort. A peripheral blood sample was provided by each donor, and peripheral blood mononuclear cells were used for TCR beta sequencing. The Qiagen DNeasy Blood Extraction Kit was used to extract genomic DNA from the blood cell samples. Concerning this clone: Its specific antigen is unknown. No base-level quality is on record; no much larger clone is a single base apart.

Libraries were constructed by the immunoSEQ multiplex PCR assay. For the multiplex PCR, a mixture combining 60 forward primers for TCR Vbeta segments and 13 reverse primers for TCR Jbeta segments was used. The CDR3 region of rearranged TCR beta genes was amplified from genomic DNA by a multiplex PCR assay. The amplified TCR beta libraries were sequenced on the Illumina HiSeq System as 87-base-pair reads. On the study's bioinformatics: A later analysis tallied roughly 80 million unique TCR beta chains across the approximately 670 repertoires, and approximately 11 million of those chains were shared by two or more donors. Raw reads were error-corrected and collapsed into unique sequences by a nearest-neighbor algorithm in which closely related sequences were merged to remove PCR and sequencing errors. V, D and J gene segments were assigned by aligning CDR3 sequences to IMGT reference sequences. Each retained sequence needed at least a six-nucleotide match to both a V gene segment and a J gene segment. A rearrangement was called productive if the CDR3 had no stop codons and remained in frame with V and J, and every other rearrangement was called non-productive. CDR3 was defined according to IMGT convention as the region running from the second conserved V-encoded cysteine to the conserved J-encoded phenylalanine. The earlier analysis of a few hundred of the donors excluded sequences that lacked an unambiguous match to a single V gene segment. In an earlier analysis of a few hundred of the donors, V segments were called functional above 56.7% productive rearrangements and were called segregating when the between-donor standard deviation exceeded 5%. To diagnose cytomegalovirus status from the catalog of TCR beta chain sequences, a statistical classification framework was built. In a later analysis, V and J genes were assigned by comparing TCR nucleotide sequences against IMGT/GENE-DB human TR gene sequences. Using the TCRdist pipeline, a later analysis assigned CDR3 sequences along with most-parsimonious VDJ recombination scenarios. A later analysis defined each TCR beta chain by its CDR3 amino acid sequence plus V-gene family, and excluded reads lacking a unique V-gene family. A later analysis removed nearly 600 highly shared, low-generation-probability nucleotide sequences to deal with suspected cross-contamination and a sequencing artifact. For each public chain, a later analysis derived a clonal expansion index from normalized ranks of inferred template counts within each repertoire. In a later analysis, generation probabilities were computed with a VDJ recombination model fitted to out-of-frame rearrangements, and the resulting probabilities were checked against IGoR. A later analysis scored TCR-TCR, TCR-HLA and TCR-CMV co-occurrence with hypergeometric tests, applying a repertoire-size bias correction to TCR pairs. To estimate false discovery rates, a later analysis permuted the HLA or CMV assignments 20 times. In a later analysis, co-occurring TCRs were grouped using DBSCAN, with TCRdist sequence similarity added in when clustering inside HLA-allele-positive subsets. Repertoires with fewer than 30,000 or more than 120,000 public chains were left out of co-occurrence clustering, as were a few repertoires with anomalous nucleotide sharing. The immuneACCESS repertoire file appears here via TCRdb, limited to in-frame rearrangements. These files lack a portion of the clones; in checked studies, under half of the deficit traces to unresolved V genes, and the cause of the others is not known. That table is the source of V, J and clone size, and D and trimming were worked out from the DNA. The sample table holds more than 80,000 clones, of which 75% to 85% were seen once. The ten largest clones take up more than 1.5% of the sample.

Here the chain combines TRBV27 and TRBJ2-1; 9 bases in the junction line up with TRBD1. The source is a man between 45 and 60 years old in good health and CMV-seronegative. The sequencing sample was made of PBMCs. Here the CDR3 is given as CASSLGLGQGSYNEQFF. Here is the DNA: TGTGCCAGCAGTTTAGGCCTGGGACAGGGAAGCTACAATGAGCAGTTCTTC.